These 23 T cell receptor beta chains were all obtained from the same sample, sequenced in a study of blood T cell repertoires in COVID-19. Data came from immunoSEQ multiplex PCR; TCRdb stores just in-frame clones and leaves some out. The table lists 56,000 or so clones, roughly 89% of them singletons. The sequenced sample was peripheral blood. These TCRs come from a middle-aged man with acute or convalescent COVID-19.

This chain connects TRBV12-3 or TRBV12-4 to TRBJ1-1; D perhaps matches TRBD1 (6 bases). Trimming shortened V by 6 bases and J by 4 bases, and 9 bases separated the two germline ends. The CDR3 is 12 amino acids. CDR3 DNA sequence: TGTGCCAGCAGGCTGGGGGCCACTGAAGCTTTCTTT. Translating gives CASRLGATEAFF.

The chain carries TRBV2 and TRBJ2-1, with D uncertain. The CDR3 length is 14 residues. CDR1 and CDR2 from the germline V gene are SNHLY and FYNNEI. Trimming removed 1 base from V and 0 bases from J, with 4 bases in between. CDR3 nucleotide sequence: TGTGCCAGCAGTGAAGGTAGCTCCTACAATGAGCAGTTCTTC. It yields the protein CASSEGSSYNEQFF.

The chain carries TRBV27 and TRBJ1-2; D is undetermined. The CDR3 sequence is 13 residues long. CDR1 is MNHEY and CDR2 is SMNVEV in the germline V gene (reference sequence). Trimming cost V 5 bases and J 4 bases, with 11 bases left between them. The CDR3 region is CASSPTTGYGYTF. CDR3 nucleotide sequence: TGTGCCAGCAGTCCTACAACGGGCTATGGCTACACCTTC.

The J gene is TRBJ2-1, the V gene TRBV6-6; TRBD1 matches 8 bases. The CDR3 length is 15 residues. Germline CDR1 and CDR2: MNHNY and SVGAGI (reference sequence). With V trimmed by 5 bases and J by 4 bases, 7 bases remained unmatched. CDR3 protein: CASSTTGDFYNEQFF. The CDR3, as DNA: TGTGCCAGCAGTACGACAGGGGACTTTTACAATGAGCAGTTCTTC.

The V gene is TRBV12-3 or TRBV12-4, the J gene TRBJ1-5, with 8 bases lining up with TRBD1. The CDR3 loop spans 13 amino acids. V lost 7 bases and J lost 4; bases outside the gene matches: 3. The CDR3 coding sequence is TGTGCCAGCACCACAGGGGGAAATCAGCCCCAGCATTTT. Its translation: CASTTGGNQPQHF.

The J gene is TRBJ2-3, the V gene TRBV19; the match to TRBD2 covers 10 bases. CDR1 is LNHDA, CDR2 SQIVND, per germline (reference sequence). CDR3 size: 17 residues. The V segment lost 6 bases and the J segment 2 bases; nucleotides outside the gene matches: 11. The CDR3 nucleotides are TGTGCCAGTAGCAGATCTAGCGGGGGCGAATACACAGATACGCAGTATTTT. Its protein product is CASSRSSGGEYTDTQYF.

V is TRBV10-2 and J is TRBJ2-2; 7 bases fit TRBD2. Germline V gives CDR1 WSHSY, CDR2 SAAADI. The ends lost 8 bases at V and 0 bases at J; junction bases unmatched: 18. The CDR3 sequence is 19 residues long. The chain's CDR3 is CASRPSPGTTPSNTGELFF. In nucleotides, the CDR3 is TGCGCCAGCCGCCCCTCACCCGGGACTACACCATCGAACACCGGGGAGCTGTTTTTT.

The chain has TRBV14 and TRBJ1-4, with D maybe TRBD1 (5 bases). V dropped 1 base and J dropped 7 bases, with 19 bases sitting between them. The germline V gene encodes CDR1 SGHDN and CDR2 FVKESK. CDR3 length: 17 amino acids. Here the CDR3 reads CASSQGPLQGYSEKLFF. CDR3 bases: TGTGCCAGCAGCCAAGGGCCCCTCCAGGGATATTCTGAAAAACTGTTTTTT.

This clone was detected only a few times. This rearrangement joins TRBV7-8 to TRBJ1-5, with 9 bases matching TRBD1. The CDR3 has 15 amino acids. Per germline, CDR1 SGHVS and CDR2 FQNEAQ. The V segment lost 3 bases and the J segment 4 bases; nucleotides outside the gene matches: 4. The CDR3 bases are TGTGCCAGCAGCTTGCGGACAGGGGATAATCAGCCCCAGCATTTT. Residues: CASSLRTGDNQPQHF.

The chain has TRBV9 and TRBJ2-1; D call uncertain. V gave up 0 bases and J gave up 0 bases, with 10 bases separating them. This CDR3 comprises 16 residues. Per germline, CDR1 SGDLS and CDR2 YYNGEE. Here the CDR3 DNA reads TGTGCCAGCAGCGTAGATTTCCGGAGCTCCTACAATGAGCAGTTCTTC. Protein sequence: CASSVDFRSSYNEQFF.

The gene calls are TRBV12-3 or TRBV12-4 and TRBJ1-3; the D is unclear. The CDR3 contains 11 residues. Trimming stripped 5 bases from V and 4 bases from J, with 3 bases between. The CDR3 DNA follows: TGTGCCAGCAGTACAGGAAACACCATATATTTT. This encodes CASSTGNTIYF.

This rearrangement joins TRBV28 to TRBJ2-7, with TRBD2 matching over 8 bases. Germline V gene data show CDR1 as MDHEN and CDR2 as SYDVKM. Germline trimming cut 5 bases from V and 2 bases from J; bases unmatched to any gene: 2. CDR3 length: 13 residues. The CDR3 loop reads CASSPGGAYEQYF. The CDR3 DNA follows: TGTGCCAGCAGTCCCGGGGGGGCCTACGAGCAGTACTTC.

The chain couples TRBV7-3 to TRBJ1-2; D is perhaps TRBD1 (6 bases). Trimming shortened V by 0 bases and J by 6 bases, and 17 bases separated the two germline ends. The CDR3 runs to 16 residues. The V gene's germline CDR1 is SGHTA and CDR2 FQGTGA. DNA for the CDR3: TGTGCCAGCAGCTTAACGGCGGGGGCGCAACAGGATGGCTACACCTTC. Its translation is CASSLTAGAQQDGYTF.

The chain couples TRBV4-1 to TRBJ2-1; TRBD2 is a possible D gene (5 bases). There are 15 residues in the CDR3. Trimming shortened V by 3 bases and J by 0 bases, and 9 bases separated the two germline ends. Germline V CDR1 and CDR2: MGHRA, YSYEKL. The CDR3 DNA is TGCGCCAGCAGCCAGAAGGGAGACTCCTACAATGAGCAGTTCTTC. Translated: CASSQKGDSYNEQFF.

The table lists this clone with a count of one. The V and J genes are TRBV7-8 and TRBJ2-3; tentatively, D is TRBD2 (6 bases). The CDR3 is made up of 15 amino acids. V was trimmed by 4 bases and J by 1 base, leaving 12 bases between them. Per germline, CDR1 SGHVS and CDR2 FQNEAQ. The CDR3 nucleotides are TGTGCCAGCAGCTCTAGGAGGGAAGGCACAGATACGCAGTATTTT. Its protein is CASSSRREGTDTQYF.

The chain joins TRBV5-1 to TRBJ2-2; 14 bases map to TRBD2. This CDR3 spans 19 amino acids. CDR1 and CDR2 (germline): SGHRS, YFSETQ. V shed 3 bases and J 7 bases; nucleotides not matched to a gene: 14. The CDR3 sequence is CASSSGQGTSGSVSGELFF. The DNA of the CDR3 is TGCGCCAGCAGCTCCGGACAGGGGACTAGCGGGAGTGTAAGCGGGGAGCTGTTTTTT.

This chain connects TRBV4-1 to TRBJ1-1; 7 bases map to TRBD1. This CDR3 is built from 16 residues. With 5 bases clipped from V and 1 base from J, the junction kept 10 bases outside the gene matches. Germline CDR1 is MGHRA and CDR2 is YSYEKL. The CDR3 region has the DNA TGCGCCAGCAGCACCCTACAGGGGACGGGGAACACTGAAGCTTTCTTT. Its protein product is CASSTLQGTGNTEAFF.

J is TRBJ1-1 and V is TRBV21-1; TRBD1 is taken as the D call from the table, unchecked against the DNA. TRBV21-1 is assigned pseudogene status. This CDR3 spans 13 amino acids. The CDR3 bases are TGTGCCAGCAGCGAAGGACAGCCACATGAAGCTTTCTTT. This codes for CASSEGQPHEAFF.

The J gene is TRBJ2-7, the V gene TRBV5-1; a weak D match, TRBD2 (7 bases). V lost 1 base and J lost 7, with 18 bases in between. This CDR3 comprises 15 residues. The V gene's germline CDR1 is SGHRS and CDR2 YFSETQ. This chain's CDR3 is CASSLYWGGNREQYF. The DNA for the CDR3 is TGCGCCAGCAGCTTGTACTGGGGGGGCAATCGGGAGCAGTACTTC.

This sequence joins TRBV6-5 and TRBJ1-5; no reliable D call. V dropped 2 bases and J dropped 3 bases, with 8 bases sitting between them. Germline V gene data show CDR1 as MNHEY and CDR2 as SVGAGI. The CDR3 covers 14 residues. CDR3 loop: CASSYEGANQPQHF. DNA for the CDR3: TGTGCCAGCAGTTACGAGGGAGCCAATCAGCCCCAGCATTTT.

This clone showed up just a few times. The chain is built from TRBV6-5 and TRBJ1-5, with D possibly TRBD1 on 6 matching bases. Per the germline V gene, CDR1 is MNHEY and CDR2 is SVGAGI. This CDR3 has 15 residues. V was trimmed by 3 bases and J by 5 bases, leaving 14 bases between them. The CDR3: CASSYGTEGDQPQHF. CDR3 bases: TGTGCCAGCAGTTATGGAACAGAGGGGGATCAGCCCCAGCATTTT.

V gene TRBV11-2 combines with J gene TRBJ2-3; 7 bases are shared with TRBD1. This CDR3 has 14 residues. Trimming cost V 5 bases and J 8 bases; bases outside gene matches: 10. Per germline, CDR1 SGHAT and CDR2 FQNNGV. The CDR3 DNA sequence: TGTGCCAGCAGCCCAAGACAGGGCTGGGGTACGCAGTATTTT. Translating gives CASSPRQGWGTQYF.

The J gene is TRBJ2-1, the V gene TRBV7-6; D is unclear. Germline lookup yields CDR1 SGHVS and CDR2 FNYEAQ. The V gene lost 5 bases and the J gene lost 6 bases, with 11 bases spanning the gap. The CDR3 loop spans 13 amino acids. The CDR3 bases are TGTGCCAGCAGCCACTCTCGAGGCAATGAGCAGTTCTTC. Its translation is CASSHSRGNEQFF.